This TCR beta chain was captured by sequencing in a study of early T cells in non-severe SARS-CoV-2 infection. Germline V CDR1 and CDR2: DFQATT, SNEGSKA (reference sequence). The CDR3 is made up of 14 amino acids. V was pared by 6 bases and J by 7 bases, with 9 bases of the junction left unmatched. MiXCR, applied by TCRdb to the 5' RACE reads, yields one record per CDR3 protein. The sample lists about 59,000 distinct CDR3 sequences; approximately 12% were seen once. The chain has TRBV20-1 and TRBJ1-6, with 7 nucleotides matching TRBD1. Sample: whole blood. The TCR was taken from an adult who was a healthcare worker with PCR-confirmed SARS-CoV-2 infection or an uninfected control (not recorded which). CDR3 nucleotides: TGCAGTGCCCAGGGGGGTGGAAGGAATTCACCCCTCCACTTT. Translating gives CSAQGGGRNSPLHF.